A single sample gave rise to the 25 T cell receptor beta chains below, sequenced in a study of shared clonotypes between healthy human individuals. Clones were read by immunoSEQ multiplex PCR, and TCRdb kept only the in-frame ones, dropping some. The sample shows 1.4 million to 1.5 million clones, around 97% of them seen only once. Specimen: naive CD4+ T cells sorted from blood. This sample's subset: CD45RA+ positively selected. Receptors originate from a man younger than 40 in good health.

The rearrangement joins TRBV11-2 to TRBJ1-3; TRBD1 is a possible D gene (6 bases). V lost 5 bases and J lost 4, with 12 bases in between. CDR1 and CDR2 from the germline V gene are SGHAT and FQNNGV. The CDR3 is 14 amino acids. DNA of the CDR3: TGTGCCAGCAGCACTTCTGGGGGCGGAAACACCATATATTTT. Its protein product is CASSTSGGGNTIYF.

This chain connects TRBV6-1 to TRBJ2-2; 7 bases agree with TRBD1. CDR3 length: 15 amino acids. Per germline, CDR1 MNHNS and CDR2 SASEGT. V shed 4 bases and J 6 bases; nucleotides not matched to a gene: 8. CDR3 DNA sequence: TGTGCCAGCAGTGCAGAGGGGGCGCTGGCCGGGGAGCTGTTTTTT. Its translation: CASSAEGALAGELFF.

J is TRBJ2-1 and V is TRBV11-2; 7 positions match TRBD2. This CDR3 region has 16 residues. V gave up 5 bases and J gave up 8 bases; unmatched junction bases: 15. Germline V lookup: CDR1 SGHAT, CDR2 FQNNGV. The CDR3 sequence: CASSLVAGQGGHEQFF. CDR3 nucleotides: TGTGCCAGCAGCCTCGTAGCGGGTCAAGGCGGGCATGAGCAGTTCTTC.

The rearrangement joins TRBV15 to TRBJ1-4; D remains ambiguous. Germline V gene data show CDR1 as LNHNV and CDR2 as YYDKDF (reference sequence). Trimming took 3 bases from V and 7 from J, leaving 18 bases between them. The CDR3 is 16 amino acids. The CDR3 region has the DNA TGTGCCACCAGCAGCGACCGAAAGGGCGCCGGTGAAAAACTGTTTTTT. Residues: CATSSDRKGAGEKLFF.

The CDR3 DNA reads as TGCGCCAGCAGCCCTTTTCCCCTAAACCCAGATACGCAGTATTTT. This sequence encodes CASSPFPLNPDTQYF. The chain couples TRBV4-1 to TRBJ2-3; D unclear. The CDR3 spans 15 residues. V was trimmed by 4 bases and J by 4 bases, leaving 15 bases between them. From germline, CDR1 is MGHRA and CDR2 YSYEKL.

The chain employs TRBV5-6 and TRBJ1-4; TRBD1 is a possible D gene (5 bases). The V gene lost 3 bases and the J gene lost 7 bases, with 13 bases spanning the gap. Per germline, CDR1 SGHDT and CDR2 YYEEEE. The CDR3 sequence is 14 residues long. CDR3 sequence reads: CASSWRGLPEKLFF. DNA for the CDR3: TGTGCCAGCAGCTGGAGGGGATTACCTGAAAAACTGTTTTTT.

V and J are TRBV10-3 and TRBJ2-2, with D unclear. The CDR3 is made up of 15 amino acids. Germline values: CDR1 ENHRY, CDR2 SYGVKD. V lost 0 bases and J 2 bases, leaving 7 bases between the germline ends. The CDR3 DNA reads as TGTGCCATCAGTGAGTCGATCGCCAACACCGGGGAGCTGTTTTTT. Translated: CAISESIANTGELFF.

The chain links TRBV5-6 to TRBJ1-3; the D is unclear. CDR3 length: 13 residues. The germline V gene encodes CDR1 SGHDT and CDR2 YYEEEE. Trimming stripped 4 bases from V and 8 bases from J, with 13 bases between. CDR3 region: CASSLEGIDTIYF. The CDR3 bases are TGTGCCAGCAGCCTAGAAGGGATTGACACCATATATTTT.

The V call is TRBV19, the J call TRBJ1-3, with D perhaps matching TRBD1 (5 bases). Germline V gene lookup returns CDR1 LNHDA and CDR2 SQIVND (reference sequence). V shed 6 bases and J shed 0 bases, with 12 bases lying between them. CDR3 length: 15 residues. The CDR3 DNA reads TGTGCCAGTAGAGGGGCCCCGCTCTCTGGAAACACCATATATTTT. This translates into CASRGAPLSGNTIYF.

The rearrangement uses TRBV19 and TRBJ2-1; D gene unclear. The CDR3 loop spans 12 amino acids. Germline V CDR1 and CDR2: LNHDA, SQIVND (reference sequence). Trimming took 3 bases from V and 7 from J, leaving 7 bases between them. The CDR3 sequence is CASSMRLNEQFF. Written as DNA, the CDR3 is TGTGCCAGTAGTATGCGGTTGAATGAGCAGTTCTTC.

This sequence joins TRBV28 and TRBJ2-7; the D is unclear. CDR3 size: 15 residues. The V end lost 3 bases, the J end lost 3 bases, and 15 bases lay between the germline ends. Germline CDR1 and CDR2: MDHEN and SYDVKM. DNA of the CDR3: TGTGCCAGCAGTTTGGCCGGGCCCCCAGGCTACGAGCAGTACTTC. This sequence encodes CASSLAGPPGYEQYF.

V and J are TRBV5-4 and TRBJ2-7; D unresolved. V dropped 4 bases and J dropped 3 bases, with 20 bases sitting between them. The CDR3 has 16 residues. Germline CDR1 is SGHNT and CDR2 is YYREEE (reference sequence). The CDR3 is CASSLVGLGNRYEQYF. The CDR3, as DNA: TGTGCCAGCAGCCTGGTCGGGTTGGGGAATCGCTACGAGCAGTACTTC. The variable domain in full, with the rest retrieved from reference TRBV5-4 and TRBJ2-7, is ETGVTQSPTHLIKTRGQQVTLRCSSQSGHNTVSWYQQALGQGPQFIFQYYREEENGRGNFPPRFSGLQFPNYSSELNVNALELDDSALYLCASSLVGLGNRYEQYFGPGTRLTVT.

This chain links TRBV28 with TRBJ2-1; perhaps TRBD2 as D (5 bases). With 2 bases removed from V and 13 bases from J, the gap between germline ends came to 12 bases. Germline CDR1 reads MDHEN; CDR2 reads SYDVKM. The CDR3 runs 12 residues. CDR3: CASSLGLHFQFF. CDR3 nucleotides: TGTGCCAGCAGTTTAGGACTGCATTTCCAGTTCTTC.

V gene TRBV9 combines with J gene TRBJ2-5; possible D gene TRBD2, 6 bases. The CDR3 contains 15 residues. The germline V gene has CDR1 SGDLS and CDR2 YYNGEE. The ends were cut back, 2 bases at V and 0 bases at J, with 11 bases in the middle. As DNA, the CDR3 is TGTGCCAGCAGCGTGGTGGCGGGGTACCAAGAGACCCAGTACTTC. It codes for CASSVVAGYQETQYF.

About this clone: The sample holds other DNA sequences that translate to the same CDR3. This rearrangement joins TRBV7-3 to TRBJ1-1; perhaps TRBD1 as D (5 bases). CDR1 is SGHTA, CDR2 FQGTGA, per germline. This CDR3 region has 14 residues. V shed 0 bases and J shed 1 base, with 6 bases lying between them. The CDR3 sequence is CASSLTRGNTEAFF. Here the CDR3 DNA reads TGTGCCAGCAGCTTAACAAGGGGGAACACTGAAGCTTTCTTT.

This clone was counted a single time. The same CDR3 arises from other DNA sequences in this sample as well. The chain recombines TRBV7-2 with TRBJ1-1; unclear D gene. The CDR3 has 14 amino acids. The V gene's germline CDR1 is SGHTA and CDR2 FQGNSA. The germline V and J ends were trimmed by 1 base and 1 base, with 7 bases remaining between them. The chain's CDR3 is CASSLVEGNTEAFF. In DNA form, the CDR3 reads TGTGCCAGCAGCTTAGTAGAGGGGAACACTGAAGCTTTCTTT. The full variable domain, completed using reference TRBV7-2 and TRBJ1-1, is GAGVSQSPSNKVTEKGKDVELRCDPISGHTALYWYRQSLGQGLEFLIYFQGNSAPDKSGLPSDRFSAERTGGSVSTLTIQRTQQEDSAVYLCASSLVEGNTEAFFGQGTRLTVV.

The chain is built from TRBV11-3 and TRBJ2-7; D remains ambiguous. CDR3 length: 14 residues. Germline CDR1 and CDR2: SGHNT and YENEEA. V was shortened by 3 bases and J by 2 bases, with 11 bases between the two germline ends. CDR3 nucleotide sequence: TGTGCCAGCAGCTTTGCCGGGCGTCCCTACGAGCAGTACTTC. Translation gives CASSFAGRPYEQYF.

The rearrangement links TRBV20-1 to TRBJ2-7; D gene ambiguous. Germline loops: CDR1 DFQATT, CDR2 SNEGSKA (reference sequence). V lost 5 bases and J 11 bases, leaving 10 bases between the germline ends. The CDR3 runs 9 residues. The CDR3 coding sequence is TGCAGTGCTGGCTCTAGGGAGTACTTC. As protein: CSAGSREYF.

This chain uses TRBV28 with TRBJ2-7; 8 nucleotides line up with TRBD2. The V gene's germline CDR1 is MDHEN and CDR2 SYDVKM. J gave up 3 bases and V 7 bases, and 11 bases lay outside the gene matches. CDR3 size: 15 residues. Here the CDR3 DNA reads TGTGCCAGCACGTCTCGCGGGGGGCCATTCTACGAGCAGTACTTC. This encodes CASTSRGGPFYEQYF.

The CDR3 DNA is TGTGCCAGCAGCTCAGGAACCCCGAACACCGGGGAGCTGTTTTTT. Residues: CASSSGTPNTGELFF. V is TRBV6-1 and J is TRBJ2-2, with unresolved D. V was cut by 6 bases and J by 0 bases, with 11 bases left in between. The CDR3 has 15 amino acids. Germline CDR1 and CDR2: MNHNS and SASEGT.

The chain uses TRBV7-9 and TRBJ2-3; D ambiguous. The CDR3 is 13 residues long. The V gene lost 0 bases and the J gene lost 4 bases, with 5 bases spanning the gap. Germline assignment: CDR1 SEHNR and CDR2 FQNEAQ (reference sequence). The CDR3 DNA follows: TGTGCCAGCAGCTTAGCGGGGTCAGATACGCAGTATTTT. The encoded protein is CASSLAGSDTQYF.

The V and J genes are TRBV4-1 and TRBJ2-1; possibly TRBD2 for D (6 bases). CDR3 length: 13 amino acids. Trimming removed 0 bases at V and 12 bases at J, with 12 bases between. Looked up from germline, CDR1 is MGHRA and CDR2 is YSYEKL. CDR3 region: CASSQEWLEGQFF. The CDR3 DNA sequence: TGCGCCAGCAGCCAAGAATGGTTGGAGGGGCAGTTCTTC.

This clone has just one count. V is TRBV28 and J is TRBJ1-2; TRBD1 is a possible D gene (5 bases). CDR3 length: 13 amino acids. Trimming pared 5 bases from V and 4 bases from J, leaving 11 bases between. The germline V gene has CDR1 MDHEN and CDR2 SYDVKM. The CDR3, as DNA: TGTGCCAGCAGTGCGGGGACCCCCTATGGCTACACCTTC. It yields the protein CASSAGTPYGYTF.

This chain joins TRBV9 and TRBJ1-3; no firm D call. The CDR3 spans 14 residues. The V gene lost 4 bases and the J gene lost 0 bases, with 8 bases spanning the gap. Germline assignment: CDR1 SGDLS and CDR2 YYNGEE. Written as DNA, the CDR3 is TGTGCCAGCAGCCCCCACTTCTCTGGAAACACCATATATTTT. It specifies CASSPHFSGNTIYF.

The chain couples TRBV10-1 to TRBJ2-3; D not certain. CDR3 size: 16 residues. The germline CDR1 and CDR2 sequences are WNHNN and SYGVQD (reference sequence). Deletions cut 4 bases from V and 2 bases from J, with 16 bases between. CDR3 sequence (DNA): TGCGCCAGCAGTGCTTTGGCGGCAGACCACACAGATACGCAGTATTTT. Translating gives CASSALAADHTDTQYF.